Listed below are T cell receptor beta chains from one sample, sequenced in a study of blood T cell repertoires in COVID-19. Method: immunoSEQ multiplex PCR; TCRdb's copy keeps in-frame clones and lacks some. The table lists about 380,000 clones, around 87% of them singletons, with 1% to 1.5% in the top ten. The sample consisted of PBMCs or T cells enriched from blood (not recorded which). These receptors all come from a man aged 30-40 years who had recovered from COVID-19. The CDR3 runs from the conserved cysteine through the conserved F or W. A D gene is named only where the DNA matches it firmly. The size of a clone is reported for some rows only, either as once, few or many, or as a class for expanded clones.

>-|TRBJ2-3|TRBV29-1|-
TGCAGCGTCGAAGGGGCAGGGGCAGATACGCAGTATTTT
CSVEGAGADTQYF
>-|TRBJ1-2|TRBV7-6|-
TGTGCCAGCAGCTTAGAACAGAACTATGGCTACACCTTC
CASSLEQNYGYTF
>TRBD1|TRBJ1-4|TRBV5-4|-
TGTGCCAGCAGCCTGGGGACAGGGCTTAATGAAAAACTGTTTTTT
CASSLGTGLNEKLFF
>-|TRBJ2-7|TRBV5-1|-
TGCGCCAGCAGTTCTTCCGGACAGCCTTTCTACGAGCAGTACTTC
CASSSSGQPFYEQYF
>TRBD2|TRBJ2-3|TRBV10-3|once
TGTGCCATCAGTGAAGGAGCGGGGGAAACAGATACGCAGTATTTT
CAISEGAGETDTQYF
>TRBD1|TRBJ1-2|TRBV12-3/TRBV12-4|-
TGTGCCAGCAGCCCGACAGGGTGGGGGGGCTACACCTTC
CASSPTGWGGYTF
>-|TRBJ1-1|TRBV4-3|-
TGCGCCAGCAGCCAGGGAGCCGTCTCTAACACTGAAGCTTTCTTT
CASSQGAVSNTEAFF
>TRBD2|TRBJ2-3|TRBV2|-
TGTGCCAGCAGCCCGACCCCGACTAGCGGGGGGTCTGGCACGCAGTATTTT
CASSPTPTSGGSGTQYF
>TRBD1|TRBJ1-2|TRBV7-2|-
TGTGCCAGCAGCTCCGACAGGGGCTCCTTCTATGGCTACACCTTC
CASSSDRGSFYGYTF
>TRBD1|TRBJ1-1|TRBV7-9|few
TGTGCCAGCAGCTTAGGGGCCGGGACAGGCAACACTGAAGCTTTCTTT
CASSLGAGTGNTEAFF
>TRBD2|TRBJ2-7|TRBV7-8|-
TGTGCCAGCAGTCGCGGGAGTGTCGCGCTTGGGACCTACGAGCAGTACTTC
CASSRGSVALGTYEQYF
>TRBD1|TRBJ1-2|TRBV5-4|-
TGTGCCAGCAGCTTGGGAGGGACAGGGCACTATGGCTACACCTTC
CASSLGGTGHYGYTF
>-|TRBJ1-1|TRBV7-3|-
TGTGCCAGCAGCCCGGGAAAGAACACTGAAGCTTTCTTT
CASSPGKNTEAFF
>-|TRBJ1-6|TRBV7-2|-
TGTGCCAGCAGCGAGCAGGGTATTGGTAATTCACCCCTCCACTTT
CASSEQGIGNSPLHF
>-|TRBJ1-2|TRBV18|-
TGTGCCAGCTCACCTCAGGGGAACTATGGCTACACCTTC
CASSPQGNYGYTF
>-|TRBJ1-2|TRBV19|-
TGTGCCAGTAGTATAGCCGCCGGGACTTCCTATGGCTACACCTTC
CASSIAAGTSYGYTF
>-|TRBJ2-2|TRBV9|once
TGTGCCAGCAGCGTAGACAGGGAATCTCAATCCGGGGAGCTGTTTTTT
CASSVDRESQSGELFF
>-|TRBJ1-2|TRBV7-9|-
TGTGCCAGCGCCCCAGTAAGGGGGGGCAACTATGGCTACACCTTC
CASAPVRGGNYGYTF
>TRBD1|TRBJ1-2|TRBV2|-
TGTGCCAGCAGTGAAGCCCACAACAGGGGATTCTATGGCTACACCTTC
CASSEAHNRGFYGYTF
>-|TRBJ2-3|TRBV3-1/TRBV3-2|-
TGTGCCAGCAGCCAACACTCTGTCAACCCCACAGATACGCAGTATTTT
CASSQHSVNPTDTQYF
>-|TRBJ1-2|TRBV12-3/TRBV12-4|-
TGTGCCAGCAGTCCAGGGTTTAGCTATGGCTACACCTTC
CASSPGFSYGYTF
>-|TRBJ1-6|TRBV18|-
TGTGCCAGCTCACAGCCGGGAGTCCCACCCCTCCACTTT
CASSQPGVPPLHF
>-|TRBJ1-1|TRBV10-3|-
TGTGCCATCAAGCGGGATGATAACACTGAAGCTTTCTTT
CAIKRDDNTEAFF
>-|TRBJ2-2|TRBV10-3|-
TGTGCCATCAGAGACTCCACCGGGGAGCTGTTTTTT
CAIRDSTGELFF
>TRBD1|TRBJ2-6|TRBV19|-
TGTGCCAGTAGTGTACAGGGGGCGCGATCTGGGGCCAACGTCCTGACTTTC
CASSVQGARSGANVLTF